These 18 T cell receptor beta chains share one sample of origin, sequenced in a study of blood T cell repertoires in COVID-19. The repertoire was sequenced with immunoSEQ multiplex PCR; TCRdb's copy has only in-frame clones and lacks some. The data hold about 180,000 clones, with approximately 80% observed a single time. The specimen sequenced was PBMCs or T cells enriched from blood (not recorded which). Every receptor here comes from a man in his sixties who had been exposed to COVID-19.

CDR3 DNA: TGCAGTGCTAGTCCCGGGACTAGCCTCCAAGAGACCCAGTACTTC. As protein: CSASPGTSLQETQYF. The genes are TRBV20-1 and TRBJ2-5; the match to TRBD2 covers 9 bases. V was pared by 3 bases and J by 1 base, with 6 bases of the junction left unmatched. The CDR3 is made up of 15 amino acids. The germline V gene has CDR1 DFQATT and CDR2 SNEGSKA (reference sequence).

The chain employs TRBV11-2 and TRBJ2-3, with D perhaps TRBD2 (6 bases). CDR1 is SGHAT and CDR2 is FQNNGV in the germline V gene. The CDR3 spans 15 residues. Trimming took off 6 bases at V and 3 bases at J, with 16 bases between the two ends. In DNA form, the CDR3 reads TGTGCCAGCAGGCGTCCGGGACTTCGTACAGATACGCAGTATTTT. The encoded protein is CASRRPGLRTDTQYF.

V is TRBV5-4 and J is TRBJ2-2; D is perhaps TRBD1 (6 bases). V lost 6 bases to trimming and J lost 6 bases, with 12 bases between them. Germline assignment: CDR1 SGHNT and CDR2 YYREEE (reference sequence). The CDR3 contains 13 residues. CDR3 in DNA: TGTGCCAGCATCGGGACACCGGCCGGGGAGCTGTTTTTT. Its translation: CASIGTPAGELFF.

The rearrangement uses TRBV27 and TRBJ2-2; 7 nucleotides align to TRBD2. In germline, CDR1 is MNHEY, CDR2 SMNVEV (reference sequence). Trimming removed 3 bases from V and 2 bases from J; junction bases left unmatched: 12. The CDR3 has 18 residues. In nucleotides, the CDR3 is TGTGCCAGCAGTTTGGGGCTTTATCGGGACTACAACACCGGGGAGCTGTTTTTT. Residues: CASSLGLYRDYNTGELFF.

The table lists this clone with a few counts. The genes are TRBV19 and TRBJ2-5; 13 bases are shared with TRBD2. The CDR3 contains 15 residues. V was pared by 4 bases and J by 2 bases, with 1 base of the junction left unmatched. CDR1 is LNHDA, CDR2 SQIVND, per germline (reference sequence). In nucleotides, the CDR3 is TGTGCCAGTAGTACGGGACTAGCGGGGCAAGAGACCCAGTACTTC. Protein sequence: CASSTGLAGQETQYF.

The J gene is TRBJ1-2, the V gene TRBV6-2 or TRBV6-3, with D unresolved. V lost 5 bases and J 7 bases, leaving 11 bases between the germline ends. The CDR3 length is 12 residues. Germline CDR1 MNHEY, CDR2 SVGEGT. In nucleotides, the CDR3 is TGTGCCAGCAGTACCGGGTCCCTTGGCTACACCTTC. This translates into CASSTGSLGYTF.

The chain has TRBV19 and TRBJ1-5; 8 nucleotides align to TRBD1. Losses at the gene ends were 4 bases for V and 5 bases for J; bases not matched to a gene: 7. Germline CDR1 LNHDA, CDR2 SQIVND (reference sequence). The CDR3 spans 15 residues. CDR3 bases: TGTGCCAGTAGTACCTTGACAGGGGCCTATCAGCCCCAGCATTTT. It encodes CASSTLTGAYQPQHF.

The chain recombines TRBV19 with TRBJ2-5; 11 bases are a match to TRBD2. Germline V CDR1 and CDR2: LNHDA, SQIVND (reference sequence). V lost 3 bases and J lost 5; bases outside the gene matches: 8. There are 16 residues in the CDR3. The CDR3 region has the DNA TGTGCCAGTAGTATTGATAGCGGGGGGGCCCGGGAGACCCAGTACTTC. Encoded protein: CASSIDSGGARETQYF.

The chain uses TRBV10-3 and TRBJ1-2, with D possibly TRBD1 on 6 matching bases. The CDR3 runs to 14 residues. V was pared by 2 bases and J by 2 bases, with 9 bases between. CDR1 and CDR2 (germline): ENHRY, SYGVKD. The CDR3 sequence: CAISERTANYGYTF. The CDR3 bases are TGTGCCATCAGTGAGAGGACAGCAAACTATGGCTACACCTTC.

The chain uses TRBV6-5 and TRBJ1-3; perhaps TRBD1 as D (5 bases). The CDR3 totals 14 residues. Between the trimmed V and J ends, which lost 6 bases and 0 bases, there was a span of 9 bases. Germline CDR1 MNHEY, CDR2 SVGAGI. The CDR3 reads CASRQGFSGNTIYF. CDR3 in DNA: TGTGCCAGCAGGCAGGGTTTCTCTGGAAACACCATATATTTT.

This sequence joins TRBV27 and TRBJ1-4, with 10 bases aligning to TRBD1. V was clipped by 6 bases and J by 5 bases; unmatched bases: 3. Germline-derived CDR1 and CDR2 are MNHEY and SMNVEV (reference sequence). The CDR3 totals 14 residues. The CDR3 coding sequence is TGTGCCAGCAGGCGGACAGGGGGGAATGAAAAACTGTTTTTT. Residues: CASRRTGGNEKLFF.

This chain joins TRBV29-1 and TRBJ2-7; the match to TRBD2 covers 7 bases. The V and J ends lost 2 bases and 6 bases, in that order; junction bases with no gene match: 4. CDR1 SQVTM and CDR2 ANQGSEA come from the germline V gene. CDR3 length: 12 amino acids. CDR3 loop: CSVELGGFEQYF. CDR3 in DNA: TGCAGCGTTGAACTCGGGGGGTTCGAGCAGTACTTC.

V and J are TRBV21-1 and TRBJ1-6. TRBV21-1 is shown as a pseudogene. CDR3 length equals 11 residues. The CDR3 coding sequence is TGTGCCCCGACTTGGTGTTCACCCCTCCACTTT. Translating gives CAPTWCSPLHF.

This clone turned up a few times. The J gene is TRBJ1-5, the V gene TRBV6-5, with 8 bases that match TRBD1. Losses at the gene ends were 6 bases for V and 6 bases for J; bases not matched to a gene: 7. The CDR3 extends over 14 amino acids. CDR1 is MNHEY, CDR2 SVGAGI, per germline. The CDR3 bases are TGTGCCAGCAGGCCATCAGGGGGCACTCAGCCCCAGCATTTT. It yields the protein CASRPSGGTQPQHF.

J is TRBJ2-7 and V is TRBV5-1; D perhaps matches TRBD1 (6 bases). The V gene lost 4 bases and the J gene lost 5 bases, with 16 bases spanning the gap. The germline V gene has CDR1 SGHRS and CDR2 YFSETQ. The CDR3 loop spans 14 amino acids. The CDR3 bases are TGCGCCAGCAGCGCTGACCACAGGGACCACGAGCAGTACTTC. Encoded protein: CASSADHRDHEQYF. The full variable domain, completed using reference TRBV5-1 and TRBJ2-7, is KAGVTQTPRYLIKTRGQQVTLSCSPISGHRSVSWYQQTPGQGLQFLFEYFSETQRNKGNFPGRFSGRQFSNSRSEMNVSTLELGDSALYLCASSADHRDHEQYFGPGTRLTVT.

CDR3 loop: CASLGGTEAFF. In DNA form, the CDR3 reads TGTGCCAGCCTCGGGGGGACTGAAGCTTTCTTT. The chain uses TRBV6-5 and TRBJ1-1; possible D gene TRBD1, 5 bases. V was clipped by 8 bases and J by 5 bases, with 9 bases between them. CDR3 size: 11 residues. In germline, CDR1 is MNHEY, CDR2 SVGAGI.

The genes are TRBV18 and TRBJ2-7; D might be TRBD2 (6 bases). This CDR3 region has 15 residues. The V and J ends lost 3 bases and 2 bases respectively, with 14 bases between them. Per the germline V gene, CDR1 is KGHSH and CDR2 is LQKENI. The CDR3 protein is CASSPEGPWAYEQYF. CDR3 nucleotide sequence: TGTGCCAGCTCACCGGAGGGTCCTTGGGCCTACGAGCAGTACTTC.

The chain joins TRBV5-1 to TRBJ2-3, with TRBD2 matching 8 bases. Trimming removed 2 bases from V and 1 base from J; junction bases left unmatched: 3. The CDR3 runs 15 residues. Germline V lookup: CDR1 SGHRS, CDR2 YFSETQ. The DNA of the CDR3 is TGCGCCAGCAGCTTCCTAGCGGGTGGCACAGATACGCAGTATTTT. Its protein product is CASSFLAGGTDTQYF.